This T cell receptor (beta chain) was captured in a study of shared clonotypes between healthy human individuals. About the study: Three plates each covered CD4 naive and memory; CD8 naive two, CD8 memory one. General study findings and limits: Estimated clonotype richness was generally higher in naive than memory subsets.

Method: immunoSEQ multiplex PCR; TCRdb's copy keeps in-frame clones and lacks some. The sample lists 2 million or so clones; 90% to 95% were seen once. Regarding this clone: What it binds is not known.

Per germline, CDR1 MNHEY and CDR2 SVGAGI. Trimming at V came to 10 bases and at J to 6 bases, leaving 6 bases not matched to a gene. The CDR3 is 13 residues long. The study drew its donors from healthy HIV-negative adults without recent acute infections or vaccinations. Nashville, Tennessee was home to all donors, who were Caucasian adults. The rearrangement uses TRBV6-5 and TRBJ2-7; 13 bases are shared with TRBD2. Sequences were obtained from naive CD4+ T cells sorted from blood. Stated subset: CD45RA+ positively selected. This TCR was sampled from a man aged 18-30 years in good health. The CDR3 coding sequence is TGTGCCACGGAGACTAGCGGGAGGTCCGAGCAGTACTTC. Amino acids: CATETSGRSEQYF.